This T cell receptor beta chain was retrieved from a study of beta chain features in type 1 diabetes (dated by TCRdb to between 2018 and 2020). Context from the whole study: Mean age, gender distribution, total cell number and subset yield did not differ between patients and healthy donors. A total of approximately 110,000,000 sorted cells were examined across all samples, and a strong correlation was observed between cell number per subset and RNA yield. In the study, TCRB repertoires of sorted circulating CD4+ T cell subsets from recently diagnosed type 1 diabetes patients were compared with those of matched healthy donors. Regulatory and stem cell-like memory subsets were obtained from only 8 patients and roughly eight healthy donors, while naive and central memory subsets were obtained from all 28 donors.

Each donor gave one peripheral blood draw, averaging approximately 120 mL, which was collected into heparinised tubes. Naive, central memory, regulatory and stem cell-like memory CD4+ T cells were sorted on a BD FACSAria II using a panel including CD45RO, CCR7, CD25, CD127, CD95 and CD27. Purity was above 95% for every sorted population. PBMCs were isolated right away by Lymphoprep density gradient centrifugation and were stained directly, without culture. Samples were stained and sorted in pairs, with one healthy donor and one patient per experiment, so that batch effects were minimized. After removal of 9 bases from V and 4 bases from J, the junction retains 11 bases not matched to a gene. The germline V gene (reference sequence) yields SEHNR for CDR1 and FQNEAQ for CDR2. The CDR3 spans 14 residues, from the cysteine through the phenylalanine. The retained sequence is limited to the CDR3, 42 bases, with the frame set at the first base.

The sample holds a few counts of this clone. No antigen is known for it. Base qualities are not recorded, but no much larger clone differs from it by a single base. Overall results and qualifications from the work: Sequencing cDNA rather than genomic DNA could over-represent highly expressing activated cells, although activation and CD3 levels did not differ between groups. Naive, central memory and regulatory TCRB repertoires appeared to be more similar among patients than among healthy donors. HLA sub-analyses involved small numbers of individuals, so any influence of HLA type on TCRB rearrangement remained unresolved. In all four CD4+ subsets, TCRB CDR3 length was moderately but significantly shorter in type 1 diabetes patients. PCR might favor shorter templates, but patient and control samples were amplified and corrected together, so any skew would affect both groups equally. Patients with type 1 diabetes made fewer insertions and deleted more nucleotides at VDJ recombination sites, implying thymic rearrangement abnormalities.

All of the isolated RNA was reverse transcribed with the High Capacity cDNA Reverse Transcription Kit, so expressed TCRB transcripts were sequenced. Deep immunoSEQ sequencing was applied to naive, central memory and regulatory T cell samples, giving an average of about 3.8 million total reads per sample. Sorted cells were lysed in RLT buffer, and RNA was extracted using DNase-treated RNeasy Micro or Mini kits according to cell number. Each cell subset was processed on its own to prevent cross-contamination, while patient and healthy donor samples were processed together. The immunoSEQ multiplex PCR was used to amplify TCRB sequences from cDNA, yielding 87-bp fragments that span the CDR3 region. Sequencing of the amplicons was done on the Illumina HiSeq platform. The study's processing was this. PCR bias was corrected computationally using synthetic template baselines, and reads within Hamming distance 2 were collapsed, with unmergeable singletons discarded. By aligning reads against IMGT, V, D and J genes, CDR3 length, and insertions or deletions at six rearrangement sites were assigned. Clonotype counts were normalized to sorted cell number within each subset before computing true diversity and Gini coefficients with the tcR R package. The overlap coefficient, calculated on TCRB nucleotide sequences, was used to quantify repertoire sharing. TCRdb's version of the immuneACCESS table is confined to in-frame rearrangements and falls short of the full clone set. An unresolved V gene accounts for under half of the shortfall where checked; the remainder is of unknown origin. The DNA was the basis for D and trimming; V, J and clone size are from that table. This sample has 300,000 or so clones in its table, and 8% of those were observed once. The ten biggest clones cover 0.44% of the sample.

This TCR came from a woman aged 18-30 years in good health. Sequenced sample: central memory CD4+ T cells from blood. The chain joins TRBV7-9 to TRBJ2-5; 7 middle bases align to TRBD1. The DNA sequence is as follows: TGTGCCAGTTTACTCGGATCAGGGGGAGAGACCCAGTACTTC. Translated, it gives CASLLGSGGETQYF. Here the CDR3 is joined to the reference TRBV7-9 and TRBJ2-5 genes, and the full variable domain is: DTGVSQNPRHKITKRGQNVTFRCDPISEHNRLYWYRQTLGQGPEFLTYFQNEAQLEKSRLLSDRFSAERPKGSFSTLEIQRTEQGDSAMYLCASLLGSGGETQYFGPGTRLLVL.